The entry that follows covers one T cell receptor (beta chain) sequence. Its cognate antigen is unknown. Time point denoted: baseline, week 1 (first vaccination visit). Regarding treatment: pre-vaccination baseline after standard-of-care therapy. This sample was taken from a study of a mutant IDH1 vaccine in newly diagnosed glioma. Study-wide findings and caveats: Alterations occurring in top peripheral T cell clonotypes seemed unrelated to pseudoprogression. The occurrence of vaccine-induced immune responses was seen in 90% to 95% of patients.

Deletions cut 2 bases from V and 5 bases from J, with 11 bases between. The CDR3 runs 13 residues. Germline V gene data show CDR1 as SGDLS and CDR2 as YYNGEE. Profiling relied on immunoSEQ multiplex PCR, and the TCRdb table lists in-frame clones only, not all of them. The table records over 80,000 clones, 70% to 90% of them present only once. The TCR comes from a woman between 45 and 60 years old with glioma. Sequencing used PBMCs, obtained from a glioma patient treated with radiotherapy, temozolomide or both. V and J are TRBV9 and TRBJ2-7; D might be TRBD1 (6 bases). The CDR3 here is CASSVRQVDEQYF. The CDR3, as DNA: TGTGCCAGCAGCGTTCGACAGGTAGACGAGCAGTACTTC.